This T cell receptor (beta chain) was recorded in a study of beta chain features in type 1 diabetes. Sampling consisted of one heparinised blood draw per donor, averaging approximately 120 mL. Expressed TCRB transcripts were sequenced after all isolated RNA was converted to cDNA. The assay was immunoSEQ multiplex PCR, and TCRdb's table has in-frame clones only and misses some. The sample includes about 260,000 clones, 68% of them seen just once. This TCR derives from a man younger than 40 in good health. Specimen: naive CD4+ T cells from blood.

CDR3 DNA: TGCAGCGTTGAAGGACCGTCACAGTCAGATACGCAGTATTTT. Amino acids: CSVEGPSQSDTQYF. This chain connects TRBV29-1 to TRBJ2-3; D uncertain. Germline CDR1 and CDR2: SQVTM and ANQGSEA. The CDR3 runs to 14 residues. V was clipped by 1 base and J by 4 bases, with 12 bases between them.